This T cell receptor beta chain was obtained from a study of CD8 T cells in Susac syndrome. It was with random hexamers that 0.5 to 1 ug RNA was reverse transcribed. Multiplex PCR with immunoSEQ amplified the TCR beta CDR3 across 54 Vbeta and 13 Jbeta. TCRdb re-analysed the immunoSEQ multiplex PCR reads in MiXCR, keeping a single row per CDR3 protein. The profile covers hundreds of thousands of distinct CDR3 sequences, with about 95% appearing a single time and about 0.15% taken by the ten largest. Sequencing of TCR beta was performed on blood CD8+ and CD4+ T cells. TEMRA cells were enriched by FACS, while CD8+ and CD4+ T cells were obtained through a negative isolation that was performed magnetically. Sequenced: CD4+ T cells from PBMCs. The TCR comes from a human donor with Susac syndrome.

The CDR3 DNA follows: TGCAGTGCGGCGACAGGGGCGCCGAATCAAGAGACCCAGTACTTC. Protein product: CSAATGAPNQETQYF. The chain joins TRBV20-1 to TRBJ2-5, with 8 bases matching TRBD1. The V segment lost 6 bases and the J segment 2 bases; nucleotides outside the gene matches: 11. Germline V gene data show CDR1 as DFQATT and CDR2 as SNEGSKA (reference sequence). The CDR3 runs 15 residues.